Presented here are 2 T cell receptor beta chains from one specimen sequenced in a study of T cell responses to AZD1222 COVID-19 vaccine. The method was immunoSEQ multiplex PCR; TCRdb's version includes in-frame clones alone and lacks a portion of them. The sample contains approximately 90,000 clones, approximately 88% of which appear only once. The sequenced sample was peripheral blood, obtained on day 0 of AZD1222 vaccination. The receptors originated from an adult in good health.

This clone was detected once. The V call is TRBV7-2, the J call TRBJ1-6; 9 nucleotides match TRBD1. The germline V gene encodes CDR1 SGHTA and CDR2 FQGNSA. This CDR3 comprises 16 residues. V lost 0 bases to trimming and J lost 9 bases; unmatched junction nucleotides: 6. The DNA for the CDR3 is TGTGCCAGCAGCTTAGCGGGACAGGGAGTGGGTTCACCCCTCCACTTT. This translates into CASSLAGQGVGSPLHF.

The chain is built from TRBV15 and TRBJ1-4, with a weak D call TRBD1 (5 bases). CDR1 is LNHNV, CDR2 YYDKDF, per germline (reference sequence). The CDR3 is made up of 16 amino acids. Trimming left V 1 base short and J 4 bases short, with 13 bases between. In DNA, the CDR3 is TGTGCCACCAGCAGAGGAGCAGGGCCGAATAATGAAAAACTGTTTTTT. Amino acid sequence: CATSRGAGPNNEKLFF.